This record looks at one T cell receptor (beta chain) sequence and its context. Its antigen is unknown. This entry belongs to a study of post-analysis software for immune sequencing data. Study as a whole: Some patients lacked subtype; others had relapsing-remitting, secondary progressive or progressive-relapsing disease. Findings and limits, study-wide: In multiple sclerosis, normalized Chao1 diversity was significantly below that of controls. TRBV5-6, TRBV5-1 and TRBV20-1 belonged to a set of roughly five TRBV segments that were more frequent in patients than controls. F measure showed strong co-clustering of same-batch samples.

Between the trimmed V and J ends, which lost 6 bases and 2 bases, there was a span of 17 bases. The CDR3 extends over 15 amino acids. Looked up from germline, CDR1 is MNHEY and CDR2 is SVGEGT. Each TCR beta cDNA library carried unique molecular identifiers. TCRdb used MiXCR to reprocess the PCR reads, holding one entry per CDR3 protein. Here the sample spans approximately 730,000 distinct CDR3 sequences, roughly 29% being singletons. The chain uses TRBV6-2 or TRBV6-3 and TRBJ2-7; TRBD1 is a possible D gene (6 bases). Input material: blood. This TCR came from a girl aged 10-17 years with multiple sclerosis. The CDR3: CASSTYYREPYEQYF. The CDR3 region has the DNA TGTGCCAGCAGCACCTATTACAGGGAACCCTACGAGCAGTACTTC.